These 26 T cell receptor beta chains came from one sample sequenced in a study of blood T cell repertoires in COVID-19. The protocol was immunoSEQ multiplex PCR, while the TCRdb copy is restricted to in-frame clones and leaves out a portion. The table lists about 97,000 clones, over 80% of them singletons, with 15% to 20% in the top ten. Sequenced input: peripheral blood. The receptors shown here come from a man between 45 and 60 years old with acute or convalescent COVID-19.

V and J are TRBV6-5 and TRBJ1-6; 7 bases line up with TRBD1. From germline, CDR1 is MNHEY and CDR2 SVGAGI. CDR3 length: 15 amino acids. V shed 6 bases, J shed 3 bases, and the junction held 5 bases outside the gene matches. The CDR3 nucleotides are TGTGCCAGCAGCCTCACAGGGGTCTATAATTCACCCCTCCACTTT. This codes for CASSLTGVYNSPLHF.

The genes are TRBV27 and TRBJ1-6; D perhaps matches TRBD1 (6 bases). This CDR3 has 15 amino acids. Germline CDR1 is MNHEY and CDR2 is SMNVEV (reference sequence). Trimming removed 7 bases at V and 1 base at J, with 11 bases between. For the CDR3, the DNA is TGTGCCAGCAACGCGAGGGGGTCCTATAATTCACCCCTCCACTTT. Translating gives CASNARGSYNSPLHF.

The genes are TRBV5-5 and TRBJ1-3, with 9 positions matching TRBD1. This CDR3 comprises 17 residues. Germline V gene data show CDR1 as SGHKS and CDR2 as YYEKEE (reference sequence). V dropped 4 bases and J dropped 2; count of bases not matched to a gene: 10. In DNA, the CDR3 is TGTGCCAGCAGCCTGACGGTGGACAGGGGTACTGGAAACACCATATATTTT. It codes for CASSLTVDRGTGNTIYF.

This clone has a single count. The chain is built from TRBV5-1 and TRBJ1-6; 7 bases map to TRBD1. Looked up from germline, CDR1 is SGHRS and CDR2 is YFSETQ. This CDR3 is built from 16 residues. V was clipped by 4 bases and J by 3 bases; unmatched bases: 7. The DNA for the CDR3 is TGCGCCAGCAGCCTAGCCGGGACAGTCTATAATTCACCCCTCCACTTT. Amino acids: CASSLAGTVYNSPLHF.

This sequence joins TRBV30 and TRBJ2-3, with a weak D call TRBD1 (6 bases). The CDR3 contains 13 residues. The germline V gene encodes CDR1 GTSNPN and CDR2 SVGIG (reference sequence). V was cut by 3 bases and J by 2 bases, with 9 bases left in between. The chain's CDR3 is CAWSQGITDTQYF. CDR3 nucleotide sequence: TGTGCCTGGAGCCAGGGGATCACAGATACGCAGTATTTT.

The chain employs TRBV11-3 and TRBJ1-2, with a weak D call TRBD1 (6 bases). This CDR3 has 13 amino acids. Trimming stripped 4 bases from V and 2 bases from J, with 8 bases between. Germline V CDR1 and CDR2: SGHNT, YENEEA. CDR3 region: CASSSGENYGYTF. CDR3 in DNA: TGTGCCAGCAGCTCAGGGGAGAACTATGGCTACACCTTC.

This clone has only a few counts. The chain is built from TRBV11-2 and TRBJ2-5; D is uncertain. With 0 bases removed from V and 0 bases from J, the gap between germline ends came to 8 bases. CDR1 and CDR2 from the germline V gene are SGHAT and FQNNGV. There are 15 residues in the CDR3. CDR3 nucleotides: TGTGCCAGCAGCTTAGAGTGGCAGGACCAAGAGACCCAGTACTTC. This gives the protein CASSLEWQDQETQYF.

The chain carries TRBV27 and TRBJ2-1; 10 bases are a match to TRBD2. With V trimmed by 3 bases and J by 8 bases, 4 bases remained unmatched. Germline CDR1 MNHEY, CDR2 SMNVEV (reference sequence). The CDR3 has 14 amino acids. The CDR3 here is CASSFQRGGYEQFF. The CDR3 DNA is TGTGCCAGCAGTTTCCAGCGGGGGGGCTATGAGCAGTTCTTC.

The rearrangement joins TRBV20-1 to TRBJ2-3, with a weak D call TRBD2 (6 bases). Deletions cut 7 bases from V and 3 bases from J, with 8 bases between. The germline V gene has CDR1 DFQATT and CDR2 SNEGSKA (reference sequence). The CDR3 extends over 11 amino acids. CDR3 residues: CSVRGTDTQYF. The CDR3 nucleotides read TGCAGTGTACGGGGGACAGATACGCAGTATTTT.

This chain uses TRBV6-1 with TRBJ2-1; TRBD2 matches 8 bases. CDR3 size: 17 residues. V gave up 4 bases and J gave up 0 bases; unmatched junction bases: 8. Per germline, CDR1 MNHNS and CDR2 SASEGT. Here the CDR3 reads CASSGGQRGHSYNEQFF. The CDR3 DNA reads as TGTGCCAGCAGTGGCGGCCAGCGGGGGCACTCCTACAATGAGCAGTTCTTC.

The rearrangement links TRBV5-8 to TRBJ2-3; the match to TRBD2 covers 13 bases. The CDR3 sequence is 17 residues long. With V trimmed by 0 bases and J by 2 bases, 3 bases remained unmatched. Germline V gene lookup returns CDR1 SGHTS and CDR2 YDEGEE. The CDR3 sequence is CASSLGGLAGTTDTQYF. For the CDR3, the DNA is TGTGCCAGCAGCTTGGGGGGACTAGCGGGGACCACAGATACGCAGTATTTT.

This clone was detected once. CDR3: CASVSGAFDNEQFF. CDR3 nucleotide sequence: TGTGCCAGCGTTAGCGGGGCTTTCGACAATGAGCAGTTCTTC. The chain carries TRBV7-9 and TRBJ2-1, with 8 positions matching TRBD2. CDR1 and CDR2 (germline): SEHNR, FQNEAQ (reference sequence). The CDR3 sequence is 14 residues long. V shed 8 bases, J shed 5 bases, and the junction held 8 bases outside the gene matches.

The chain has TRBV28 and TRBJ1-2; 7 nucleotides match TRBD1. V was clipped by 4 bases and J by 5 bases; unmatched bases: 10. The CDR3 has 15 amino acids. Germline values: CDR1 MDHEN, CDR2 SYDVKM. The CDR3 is CASSSPSTGRYGYTF. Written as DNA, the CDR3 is TGTGCCAGCAGTTCGCCATCGACAGGGCGTTATGGCTACACCTTC.

The CDR3 spells CASSLGSRTSLFF. The DNA of the CDR3 is TGTGCCAGCAGTTTGGGGAGTAGGACCTCCTTGTTCTTC. This sequence joins TRBV27 and TRBJ2-1; maybe TRBD2 (5 bases). The germline gives CDR1 MNHEY, CDR2 SMNVEV (reference sequence). Trimming stripped 3 bases from V and 15 bases from J, with 18 bases between. CDR3 length equals 13 residues.

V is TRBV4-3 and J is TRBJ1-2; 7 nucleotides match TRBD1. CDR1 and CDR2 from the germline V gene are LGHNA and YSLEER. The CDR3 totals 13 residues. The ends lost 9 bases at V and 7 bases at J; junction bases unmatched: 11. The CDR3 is CASQGVGAPGYTF. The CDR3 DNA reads TGCGCCAGTCAGGGGGTAGGTGCGCCTGGCTACACCTTC.

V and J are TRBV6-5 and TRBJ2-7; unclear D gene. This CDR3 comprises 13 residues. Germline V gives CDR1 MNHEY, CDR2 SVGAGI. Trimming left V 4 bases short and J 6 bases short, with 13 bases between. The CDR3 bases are TGTGCCAGCAGTTGGCAAGCAGGATCCGAGCAGTACTTC. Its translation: CASSWQAGSEQYF.

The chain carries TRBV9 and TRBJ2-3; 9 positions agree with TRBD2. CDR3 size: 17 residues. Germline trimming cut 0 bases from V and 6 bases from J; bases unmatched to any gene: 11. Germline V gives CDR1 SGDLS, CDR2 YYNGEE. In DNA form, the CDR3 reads TGTGCCAGCAGCGTAGTGAATAGCGGGGGCCCCGGGGATACGCAGTATTTT. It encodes CASSVVNSGGPGDTQYF.

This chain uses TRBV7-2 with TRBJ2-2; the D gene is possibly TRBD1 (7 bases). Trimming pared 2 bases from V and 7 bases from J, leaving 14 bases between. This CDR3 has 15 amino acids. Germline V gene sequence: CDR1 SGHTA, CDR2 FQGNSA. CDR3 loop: CASSLINRGGGELFF. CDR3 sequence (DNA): TGTGCCAGCAGCTTAATAAACAGGGGAGGCGGGGAGCTGTTTTTT. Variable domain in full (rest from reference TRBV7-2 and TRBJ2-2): GAGVSQSPSNKVTEKGKDVELRCDPISGHTALYWYRQSLGQGLEFLIYFQGNSAPDKSGLPSDRFSAERTGGSVSTLTIQRTQQEDSAVYLCASSLINRGGGELFFGEGSRLTVL.

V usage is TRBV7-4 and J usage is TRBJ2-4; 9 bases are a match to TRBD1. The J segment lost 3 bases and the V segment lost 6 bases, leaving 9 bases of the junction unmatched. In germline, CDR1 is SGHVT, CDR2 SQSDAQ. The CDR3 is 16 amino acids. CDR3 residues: CASSRGQGKGKNIQYF. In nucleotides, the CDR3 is TGTGCCAGCAGTCGCGGACAGGGGAAAGGCAAAAACATTCAGTACTTC.

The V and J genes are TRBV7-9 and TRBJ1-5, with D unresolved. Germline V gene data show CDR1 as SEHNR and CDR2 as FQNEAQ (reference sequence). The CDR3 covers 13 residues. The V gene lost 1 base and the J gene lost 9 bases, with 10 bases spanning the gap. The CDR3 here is CASSLDPRRPQHF. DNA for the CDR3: TGTGCCAGCAGCTTAGACCCCCGGAGGCCCCAGCATTTT.

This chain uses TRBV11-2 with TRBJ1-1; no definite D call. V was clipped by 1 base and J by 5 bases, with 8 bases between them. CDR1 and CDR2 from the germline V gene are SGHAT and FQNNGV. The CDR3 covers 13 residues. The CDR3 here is CASSLARGTEAFF. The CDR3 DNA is TGTGCCAGCAGCTTAGCCAGAGGGACTGAAGCTTTCTTT.

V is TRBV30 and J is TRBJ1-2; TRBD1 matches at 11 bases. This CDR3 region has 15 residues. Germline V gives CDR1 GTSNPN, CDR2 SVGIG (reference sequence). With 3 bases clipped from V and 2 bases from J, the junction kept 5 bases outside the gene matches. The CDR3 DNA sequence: TGTGCCTGGAGGGACAGGGGGCGTGGGAACTATGGCTACACCTTC. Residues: CAWRDRGRGNYGYTF.

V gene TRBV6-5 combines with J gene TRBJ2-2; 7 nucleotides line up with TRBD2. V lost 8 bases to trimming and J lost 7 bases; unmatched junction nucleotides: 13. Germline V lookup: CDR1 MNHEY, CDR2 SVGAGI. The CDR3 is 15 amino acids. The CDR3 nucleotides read TGTGCCAGCTATCGGCCTGCGGGGGACCACGGGGAGCTGTTTTTT. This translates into CASYRPAGDHGELFF.

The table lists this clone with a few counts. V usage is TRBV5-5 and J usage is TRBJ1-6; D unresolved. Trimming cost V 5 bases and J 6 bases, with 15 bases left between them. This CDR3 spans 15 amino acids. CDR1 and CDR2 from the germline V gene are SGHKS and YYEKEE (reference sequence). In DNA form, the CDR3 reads TGTGCCAGCAGTCCCCAGGCTACGGCTAATTCACCCCTCCACTTT. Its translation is CASSPQATANSPLHF.

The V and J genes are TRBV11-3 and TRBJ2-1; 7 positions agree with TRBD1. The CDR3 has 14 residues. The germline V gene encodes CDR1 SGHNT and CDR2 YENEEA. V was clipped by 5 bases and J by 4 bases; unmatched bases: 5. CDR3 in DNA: TGTGCCAGCAGCATGGGACAGACGTACAATGAGCAGTTCTTC. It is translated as CASSMGQTYNEQFF.

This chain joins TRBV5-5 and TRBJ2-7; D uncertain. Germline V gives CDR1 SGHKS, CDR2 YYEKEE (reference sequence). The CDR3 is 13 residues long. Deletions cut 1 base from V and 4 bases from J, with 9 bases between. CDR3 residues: CASSLLRGYEQYF. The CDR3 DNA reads TGTGCCAGCAGCTTGTTAAGAGGTTACGAGCAGTACTTC.